This T cell receptor beta chain was documented in a study of blood T cell repertoires in COVID-19. As for the study in general: Acute and convalescent COVID-19 specimens originated in the United States, Italy and Spain. PBMCs, B-cell-depleted T cells, or T cells provided the cDNA or gDNA that made up the material.

In the original workflow: Quantification of nucleated cells was approximated via reference gene primer amplification. Repertoires were generated with immunoSEQ multiplex PCR, while TCRdb's copy carries only in-frame clones and drops some. That table gives V, J and clone size, and the DNA gave D and trimming. The sample contains 110,000 or so clones, over 75% of which appear only once. The CDR3 is 14 residues long. The V gene's germline CDR1 is LNHDA and CDR2 SQIVND (reference sequence). Trimming took 6 bases from V and 8 from J, leaving 19 bases between them. This clonotype was obtained from a woman aged 65 to 85 who had recovered from COVID-19. Sequenced sample: peripheral blood. V and J are TRBV19 and TRBJ1-2, with D perhaps TRBD1 (5 bases). The CDR3 DNA reads TGTGCCAGTAGCCGATATTCGGGCCGGGGGGGCTACACCTTC. It translates to CASSRYSGRGGYTF.